This is a list of T cell receptor beta chains from one sample in a study of naive and memory T cell subsets. TCRdb processed the UMI-ligation and nested PCR reads anew with MiXCR; each CDR3 protein has one entry. The sample includes approximately 90,000 distinct CDR3 sequences, 10% to 12% of them seen just once. Material: naive CD4+ T cells from blood. The source is a human donor in good health. Both conserved end residues are part of each CDR3. A D gene is named only where the DNA matches it firmly. Size is omitted from some rows. Given values are once, few, many or a class for expanded clones.

CDR3 DNA: TGCGCCAGCAGCTTAGGGACTAGAAGCACAGATACGCAGTATTTT
CDR3 protein: CASSLGTRSTDTQYF
V gene: TRBV5-1
clone size: few
J gene: TRBJ2-3
D gene: TRBD2
CDR3 length: 15

CDR3 DNA: TGTGCCAGCAGCTTGGTGGACAGGCCACGGCACGAGCAGTACTTC
CDR3 protein: CASSLVDRPRHEQYF
V gene: TRBV5-6
clone size: .
J gene: TRBJ2-7
D gene: TRBD1
CDR3 length: 15

CDR3 DNA: TGTGCCAGCAGCCAGCGAGCCCCGGGACCCTACGAGCAGTACTTC
CDR3 protein: CASSQRAPGPYEQYF
V gene: TRBV3-1
clone size: .
J gene: TRBJ2-7
D gene: .
CDR3 length: 15

CDR3 DNA: TGTGCCAGCTCACTCGGACAGGGCGGTATTGAAAAACTGTTTTTT
CDR3 protein: CASSLGQGGIEKLFF
V gene: TRBV18
clone size: many
J gene: TRBJ1-4
D gene: TRBD1
CDR3 length: 15

CDR3 DNA: TGTGCCAGCTCACCGACCGCCCGCGGCCACACACCCCTCCACTTT
CDR3 protein: CASSPTARGHTPLHF
V gene: TRBV18
clone size: .
J gene: TRBJ1-6
D gene: .
CDR3 length: 15

CDR3 DNA: TGTGCCAGCACCCCCGCTCGGGAAGCCAAAAACATTCAGTACTTC
CDR3 protein: CASTPAREAKNIQYF
V gene: TRBV12-3/TRBV12-4
clone size: .
J gene: TRBJ2-4
D gene: .
CDR3 length: 15

CDR3 DNA: TGTGCCAGCAGCTTAGATTGGGGACGGAGTAACACTGAAGCTTTCTTT
CDR3 protein: CASSLDWGRSNTEAFF
V gene: TRBV7-2
clone size: few
J gene: TRBJ1-1
D gene: .
CDR3 length: 16

CDR3 DNA: TGTGCCAGCAGCCACGCCGGGACTAGTGTCACAGATACGCAGTATTTT
CDR3 protein: CASSHAGTSVTDTQYF
V gene: TRBV6-2/TRBV6-3
clone size: many
J gene: TRBJ2-3
D gene: TRBD2
CDR3 length: 16

CDR3 DNA: TGCAGCGTTGAGAGTCGGGACCGTCAGTCCTTTAACTATGGCTACACCTTC
CDR3 protein: CSVESRDRQSFNYGYTF
V gene: TRBV29-1
clone size: .
J gene: TRBJ1-2
D gene: .
CDR3 length: 17

CDR3 DNA: TGTGCCAGCCGGTCCGAGTTAGATACGCAGTATTTT
CDR3 protein: CASRSELDTQYF
V gene: TRBV12-3/TRBV12-4
clone size: .
J gene: TRBJ2-3
D gene: .
CDR3 length: 12

CDR3 DNA: TGTGCCAGCAGTTCGATTGTAGCGGGCTCCTACAATGAGCAGTTCTTC
CDR3 protein: CASSSIVAGSYNEQFF
V gene: TRBV28
clone size: few
J gene: TRBJ2-1
D gene: TRBD2
CDR3 length: 16

CDR3 DNA: TGCGCCAGCAGAATTTACAATGAGCAGTTCTTC
CDR3 protein: CASRIYNEQFF
V gene: TRBV5-1
clone size: .
J gene: TRBJ2-1
D gene: .
CDR3 length: 11

CDR3 DNA: TGCGCCAGCAGCCAAAGTATAGGGACGGAAGGCCTACCAGATACGCAGTATTTT
CDR3 protein: CASSQSIGTEGLPDTQYF
V gene: TRBV4-3
clone size: few
J gene: TRBJ2-3
D gene: .
CDR3 length: 18

CDR3 DNA: TGTGCCAGCAGCTTAGGTAGGCGGGGGACAGCTCACGAGCAGTACTTC
CDR3 protein: CASSLGRRGTAHEQYF
V gene: TRBV7-2
clone size: many
J gene: TRBJ2-7
D gene: .
CDR3 length: 16

CDR3 DNA: TGTGCCAGCAGCCCCGGGACTAGCGCCGACGAGCAGTACTTC
CDR3 protein: CASSPGTSADEQYF
V gene: TRBV7-2
clone size: .
J gene: TRBJ2-7
D gene: TRBD2
CDR3 length: 14

CDR3 DNA: TGCAGTGCTGGCGGGGGGGCAACAGATACGCAGTATTTT
CDR3 protein: CSAGGGATDTQYF
V gene: TRBV20-1
clone size: many
J gene: TRBJ2-3
D gene: TRBD2
CDR3 length: 13

CDR3 DNA: TGCAGTGCTAGTATCCGTCTGGGGCTTAATGAGCAGTTCTTC
CDR3 protein: CSASIRLGLNEQFF
V gene: TRBV20-1
clone size: .
J gene: TRBJ2-1
D gene: .
CDR3 length: 14

CDR3 DNA: TGTGCCAGCAGCCCCGGACAGGGAAAATACGAGCAGTACTTC
CDR3 protein: CASSPGQGKYEQYF
V gene: TRBV11-1
clone size: few
J gene: TRBJ2-7
D gene: TRBD1
CDR3 length: 14

CDR3 DNA: TGTGCCATAAACAAGCGGGATGGCACAGATACGCAGTATTTT
CDR3 protein: CAINKRDGTDTQYF
V gene: TRBV12-3/TRBV12-4
clone size: once
J gene: TRBJ2-3
D gene: TRBD2
CDR3 length: 14

CDR3 DNA: TGTGCCAGCAGCTTCCAGGGTACTGCTCCACCCCTCCACTTT
CDR3 protein: CASSFQGTAPPLHF
V gene: TRBV7-9
clone size: .
J gene: TRBJ1-6
D gene: .
CDR3 length: 14

CDR3 DNA: TGCAGTGCTAGAGCCCTACGGGGGGGGATTTCTCAGCCCCAGCATTTT
CDR3 protein: CSARALRGGISQPQHF
V gene: TRBV20-1
clone size: .
J gene: TRBJ1-5
D gene: .
CDR3 length: 16

CDR3 DNA: TGTGCCAGCAGTTTGACTAGCGGTGTAGTTGATACGCAGTATTTT
CDR3 protein: CASSLTSGVVDTQYF
V gene: TRBV12-3/TRBV12-4
clone size: many
J gene: TRBJ2-3
D gene: TRBD2
CDR3 length: 15

CDR3 DNA: TGCAGTGCTAGAGATAGGGAAAGTATAGGGTACGAGCAGTACTTC
CDR3 protein: CSARDRESIGYEQYF
V gene: TRBV20-1
clone size: few
J gene: TRBJ2-7
D gene: .
CDR3 length: 15

CDR3 DNA: TGTGCCAGCAGCGTTACAGCGTCCTCTAGCACAGATACGCAGTATTTT
CDR3 protein: CASSVTASSSTDTQYF
V gene: TRBV9
clone size: few
J gene: TRBJ2-3
D gene: .
CDR3 length: 16

CDR3 DNA: TGTGCCAGCAGCTTAAGCGGGGTTGTCACTGAAGCTTTCTTT
CDR3 protein: CASSLSGVVTEAFF
V gene: TRBV7-2
clone size: many
J gene: TRBJ1-1
D gene: .
CDR3 length: 14

CDR3 DNA: TGCAGTGCTAGCCGCCAAAGTGAAGCTTTCTTT
CDR3 protein: CSASRQSEAFF
V gene: TRBV20-1
clone size: .
J gene: TRBJ1-1
D gene: .
CDR3 length: 11

CDR3 DNA: TGTGCCAGCAGACGACTCGTGAACACTGAAGCTTTCTTT
CDR3 protein: CASRRLVNTEAFF
V gene: TRBV6-5
clone size: .
J gene: TRBJ1-1
D gene: .
CDR3 length: 13

CDR3 DNA: TGCGCCAGCAGCTTGGGCGGGGACGGCTACGAGCAGTACTTC
CDR3 protein: CASSLGGDGYEQYF
V gene: TRBV5-1
clone size: .
J gene: TRBJ2-7
D gene: .
CDR3 length: 14

CDR3 DNA: TGTGCCAGCAGGACCGACCGCACAGATACGCAGTATTTT
CDR3 protein: CASRTDRTDTQYF
V gene: TRBV2
clone size: many
J gene: TRBJ2-3
D gene: .
CDR3 length: 13

CDR3 DNA: TGTGCCAGCAGCTCGGGGGGGAACTTACAGGGGGCTATCTACAATGAGCAGTTCTTC
CDR3 protein: CASSSGGNLQGAIYNEQFF
V gene: TRBV6-6
clone size: many
J gene: TRBJ2-1
D gene: .
CDR3 length: 19

CDR3 DNA: TGCAGTGCTCCACGTCGGGCCTTCACAGATACGCAGTATTTT
CDR3 protein: CSAPRRAFTDTQYF
V gene: TRBV20-1
clone size: many
J gene: TRBJ2-3
D gene: .
CDR3 length: 14

CDR3 DNA: TGCAGTGCTAAACAGAGCTCCTATAATTCACCCCTCCACTTT
CDR3 protein: CSAKQSSYNSPLHF
V gene: TRBV20-1
clone size: many
J gene: TRBJ1-6
D gene: .
CDR3 length: 14

CDR3 DNA: TGTGCCTGGAGCCCTCAGGTGGATCAGCCCCAGCATTTT
CDR3 protein: CAWSPQVDQPQHF
V gene: TRBV30
clone size: .
J gene: TRBJ1-5
D gene: .
CDR3 length: 13

CDR3 DNA: TGTGCCAGCTCACCGGGGACAGGGGGACCAGATACGCAGTATTTT
CDR3 protein: CASSPGTGGPDTQYF
V gene: TRBV18
clone size: many
J gene: TRBJ2-3
D gene: TRBD1
CDR3 length: 15

CDR3 DNA: TGTGCCAGCAGCTTAGTCCCAGGGATGAGAGAGGGGGCCCAGCATTTT
CDR3 protein: CASSLVPGMREGAQHF
V gene: TRBV7-2
clone size: .
J gene: TRBJ1-5
D gene: .
CDR3 length: 16